One sample yielded the 10 T cell receptor beta chains listed below, sequenced in a study of T cell responses to AZD1222 COVID-19 vaccine. TCRdb's table, derived via immunoSEQ multiplex PCR, lists solely in-frame clones and lacks some. Of some 110,000 clones detected, 75% to 90% appear once; the ten largest clones hold over 7.5%. Sequences were derived from peripheral blood, sampled on day 0 of AZD1222 vaccination. These receptors were collected from an adult in good health.

The rearrangement joins TRBV10-3 to TRBJ2-7, with TRBD2 matching over 10 bases. The CDR3 sequence is 13 residues long. Germline V gene lookup returns CDR1 ENHRY and CDR2 SYGVKD. The ends lost 10 bases at V and 1 base at J; junction bases unmatched: 4. The DNA of the CDR3 is TGTGCCACGTGGACTAGCGGATCCTACGAGCAGTACTTC. Translation gives CATWTSGSYEQYF.

The rearrangement links TRBV2 to TRBJ1-2; D might be TRBD1 (6 bases). Germline CDR1 reads SNHLY; CDR2 reads FYNNEI. V was cut by 4 bases and J by 9 bases, with 18 bases left in between. The CDR3 has 14 amino acids. CDR3 DNA sequence: TGTGCCAGCAGTGTGGCCGTGGGCAGGGGAAGCTACACCTTC. Protein sequence: CASSVAVGRGSYTF.

This clone was seen a single time. V and J are TRBV28 and TRBJ2-7; the D gene is possibly TRBD1 (6 bases). Trimming shortened V by 7 bases and J by 3 bases, and 19 bases separated the two germline ends. The length of the CDR3 is 15 residues. Germline CDR1 MDHEN, CDR2 SYDVKM. Written as DNA, the CDR3 is TGTGCCAGCACCCCCTCCGGGACAAAACGCTACGAGCAGTACTTC. This sequence encodes CASTPSGTKRYEQYF.

The rearrangement joins TRBV7-2 to TRBJ2-7; D perhaps matches TRBD2 (5 bases). The germline gives CDR1 SGHTA, CDR2 FQGNSA. The CDR3 spans 15 residues. Trimming stripped 2 bases from V and 0 bases from J, with 11 bases between. This chain's CDR3 is CASSLRREDSYEQYF. CDR3 in DNA: TGTGCCAGCAGCTTAAGACGGGAAGACTCCTACGAGCAGTACTTC.

V gene TRBV28 combines with J gene TRBJ1-3, with unresolved D. Germline values: CDR1 MDHEN, CDR2 SYDVKM. The CDR3 is made up of 12 amino acids. V lost 1 base and J lost 4, with 2 bases in between. The CDR3 region has the DNA TGTGCCAGCAGTTTATTCGGAAACACCATATATTTT. This sequence encodes CASSLFGNTIYF.

As for this clone: This CDR3 is also generated by other DNA sequences in the sample. J is TRBJ1-6 and V is TRBV6-2 or TRBV6-3, with 7 bases fitting TRBD1. Germline values: CDR1 MNHEY, CDR2 SVGEGT. The CDR3 extends over 15 amino acids. The ends lost 0 bases at V and 7 bases at J; junction bases unmatched: 3. CDR3 amino acids: CASSYSGTANSPLHF. The DNA of the CDR3 is TGTGCCAGCAGTTACTCTGGGACAGCGAATTCACCCCTCCACTTT.

The J gene is TRBJ2-7, the V gene TRBV7-9, with D maybe TRBD1 (6 bases). This CDR3 region has 14 residues. The V end was cut by 8 bases, the J end by 1 base, with 15 bases between. CDR1 and CDR2 (germline): SEHNR, FQNEAQ (reference sequence). CDR3 in amino acids: CASAHGTTSYEQYF. CDR3 in DNA: TGTGCCAGCGCCCACGGGACAACTTCCTACGAGCAGTACTTC.

The genes are TRBV9 and TRBJ1-4, with D perhaps matching TRBD1 (5 bases). The CDR3 covers 15 residues. V was trimmed by 0 bases and J by 5 bases, leaving 11 bases between them. CDR1 is SGDLS and CDR2 is YYNGEE in the germline V gene. The CDR3 region is CASSVVEGYNEKLFF. CDR3 nucleotides: TGTGCCAGCAGCGTAGTGGAGGGGTACAATGAAAAACTGTTTTTT.

The V call is TRBV9, the J call TRBJ1-6; TRBD1 is a possible D gene (5 bases). This CDR3 has 16 amino acids. Trimming took off 4 bases at V and 8 bases at J, with 19 bases between the two ends. Germline CDR1 SGDLS, CDR2 YYNGEE. The CDR3 coding sequence is TGTGCCAGCAGCCCTAGTGGGGCCAGTTTTTATTCACCCCTCCACTTT. This gives the protein CASSPSGASFYSPLHF.

V usage is TRBV29-1 and J usage is TRBJ1-3; TRBD1 agrees at 9 bases. J gave up 8 bases and V 7 bases, and 9 bases lay outside the gene matches. Germline CDR1 reads SQVTM; CDR2 reads ANQGSEA. This CDR3 contains 13 residues. The chain's CDR3 is CSAVGQGTYTIYF. The CDR3 bases are TGCAGCGCGGTCGGACAGGGGACATACACCATATATTTT.